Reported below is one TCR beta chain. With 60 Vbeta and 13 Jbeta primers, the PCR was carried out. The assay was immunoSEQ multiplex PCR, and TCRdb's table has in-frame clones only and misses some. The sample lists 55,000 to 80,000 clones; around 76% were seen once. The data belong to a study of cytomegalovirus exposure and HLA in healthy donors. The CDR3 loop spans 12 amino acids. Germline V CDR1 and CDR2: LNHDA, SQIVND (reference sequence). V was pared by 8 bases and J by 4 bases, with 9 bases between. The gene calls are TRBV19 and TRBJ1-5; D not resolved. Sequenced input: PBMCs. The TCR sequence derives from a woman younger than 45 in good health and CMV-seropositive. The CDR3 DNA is TGTGCCAGTCGGGATTCGAATCAGCCCCAGCATTTT. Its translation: CASRDSNQPQHF.